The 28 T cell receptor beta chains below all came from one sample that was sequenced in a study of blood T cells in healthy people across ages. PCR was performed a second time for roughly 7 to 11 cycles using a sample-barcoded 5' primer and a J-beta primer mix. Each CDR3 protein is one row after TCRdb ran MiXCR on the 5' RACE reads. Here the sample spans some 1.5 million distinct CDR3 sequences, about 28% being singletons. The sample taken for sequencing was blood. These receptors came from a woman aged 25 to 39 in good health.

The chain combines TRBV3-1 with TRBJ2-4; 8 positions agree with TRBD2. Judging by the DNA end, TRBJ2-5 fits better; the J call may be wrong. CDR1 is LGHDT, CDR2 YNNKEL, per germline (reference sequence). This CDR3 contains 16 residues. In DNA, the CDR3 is TGTGCCAGCAGTATTACTCTTAGCGGGACACGCGAGACCCAGTACTTC. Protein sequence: CASSITLSGTRETQYF.

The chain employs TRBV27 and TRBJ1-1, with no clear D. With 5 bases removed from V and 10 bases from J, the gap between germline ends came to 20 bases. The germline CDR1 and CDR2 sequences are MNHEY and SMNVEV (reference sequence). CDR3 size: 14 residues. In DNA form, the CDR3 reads TGTGCCAGCAGTCTCAACAAGGGCGAGTTGGGAGCTTTCTTT. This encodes CASSLNKGELGAFF.

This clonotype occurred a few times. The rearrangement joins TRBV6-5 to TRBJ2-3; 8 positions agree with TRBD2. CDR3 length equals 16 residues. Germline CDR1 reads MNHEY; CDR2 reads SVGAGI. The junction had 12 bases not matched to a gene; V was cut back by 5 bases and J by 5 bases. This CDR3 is CASSQRHPGGRDTQYF. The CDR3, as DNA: TGTGCCAGCAGTCAGAGGCACCCGGGAGGGAGAGATACGCAGTATTTT.

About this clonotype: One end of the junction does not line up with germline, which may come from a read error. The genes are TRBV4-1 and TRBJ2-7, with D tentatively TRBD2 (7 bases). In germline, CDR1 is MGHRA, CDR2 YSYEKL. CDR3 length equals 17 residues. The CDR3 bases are TGTGCCAGCAGCCAAGAAATGGGTGGGGGGGCCGGCGGCGAGCAGTACTTC. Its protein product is CASSQEMGGGAGGEQYF.

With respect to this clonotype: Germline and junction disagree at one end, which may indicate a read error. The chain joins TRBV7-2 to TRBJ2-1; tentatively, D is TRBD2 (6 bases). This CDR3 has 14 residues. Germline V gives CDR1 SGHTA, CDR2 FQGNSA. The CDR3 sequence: CAGSGGSTYNEQFF. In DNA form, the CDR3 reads TGTGCCGGCAGCGGAGGGTCTACCTACAATGAGCAGTTCTTC.

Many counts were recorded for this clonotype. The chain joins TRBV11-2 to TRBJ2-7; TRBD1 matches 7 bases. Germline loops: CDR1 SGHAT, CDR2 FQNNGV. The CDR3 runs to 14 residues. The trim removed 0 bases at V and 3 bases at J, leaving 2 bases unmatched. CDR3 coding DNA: TGTGCCAGCAGCTTAGAACAGGGGTACTACGAGCAGTACTTC. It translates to CASSLEQGYYEQYF.

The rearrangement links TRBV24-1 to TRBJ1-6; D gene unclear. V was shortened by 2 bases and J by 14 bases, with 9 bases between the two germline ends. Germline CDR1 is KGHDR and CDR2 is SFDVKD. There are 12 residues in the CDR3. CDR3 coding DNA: TGTGCCACCAGTGATTCCGGTAGGACCCTCCACTTT. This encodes CATSDSGRTLHF.

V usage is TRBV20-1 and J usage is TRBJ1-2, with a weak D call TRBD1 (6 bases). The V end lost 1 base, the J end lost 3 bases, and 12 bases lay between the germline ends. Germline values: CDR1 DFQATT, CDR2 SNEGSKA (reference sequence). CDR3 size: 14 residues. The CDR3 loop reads CSARASDSHYGYTF. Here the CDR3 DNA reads TGCAGTGCTAGAGCTTCGGACAGTCACTATGGCTACACCTTC.

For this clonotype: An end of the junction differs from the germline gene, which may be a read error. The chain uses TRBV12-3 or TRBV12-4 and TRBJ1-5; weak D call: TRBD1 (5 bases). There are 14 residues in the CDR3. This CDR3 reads CAGSFGTSGQPQHF. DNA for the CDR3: TGTGCCGGCAGTTTTGGGACTTCGGGTCAGCCCCAGCATTTT.

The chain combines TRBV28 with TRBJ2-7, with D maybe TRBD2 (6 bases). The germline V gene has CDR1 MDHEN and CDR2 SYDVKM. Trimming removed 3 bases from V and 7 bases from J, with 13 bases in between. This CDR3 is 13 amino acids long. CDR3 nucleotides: TGTGCCAGCAGTTTGGGCGGGGTGGAGGAGCAGTACTTC. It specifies CASSLGGVEEQYF.

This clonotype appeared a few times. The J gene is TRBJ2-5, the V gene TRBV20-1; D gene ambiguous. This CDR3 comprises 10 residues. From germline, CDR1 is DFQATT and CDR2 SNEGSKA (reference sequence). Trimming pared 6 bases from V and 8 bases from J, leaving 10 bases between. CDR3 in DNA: TGCAGTGCCGCTAGTGATACCCAGTACTTC. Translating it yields CSAASDTQYF.

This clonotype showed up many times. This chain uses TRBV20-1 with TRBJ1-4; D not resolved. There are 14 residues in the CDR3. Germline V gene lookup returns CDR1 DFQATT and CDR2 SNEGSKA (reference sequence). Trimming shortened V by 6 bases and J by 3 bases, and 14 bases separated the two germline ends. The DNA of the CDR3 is TGCAGTGCCCCTCTCAGGCTCGCTAATGAAAAACTGTTTTTT. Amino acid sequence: CSAPLRLANEKLFF.

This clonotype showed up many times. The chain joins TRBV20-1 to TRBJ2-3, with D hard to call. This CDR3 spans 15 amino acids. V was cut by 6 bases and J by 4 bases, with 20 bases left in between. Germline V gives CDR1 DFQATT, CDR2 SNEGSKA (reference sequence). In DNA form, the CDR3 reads TGCAGTGCAACCGTCCCGGGTAGGGTATCAGATACGCAGTATTTT. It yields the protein CSATVPGRVSDTQYF.

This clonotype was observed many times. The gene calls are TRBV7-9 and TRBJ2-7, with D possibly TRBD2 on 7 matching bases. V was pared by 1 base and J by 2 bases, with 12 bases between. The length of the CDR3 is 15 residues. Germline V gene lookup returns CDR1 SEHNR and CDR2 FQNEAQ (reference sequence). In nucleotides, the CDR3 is TGTGCCAGCAGCTTAGACCGGGGGGCGGCCTACGAGCAGTACTTC. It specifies CASSLDRGAAYEQYF.

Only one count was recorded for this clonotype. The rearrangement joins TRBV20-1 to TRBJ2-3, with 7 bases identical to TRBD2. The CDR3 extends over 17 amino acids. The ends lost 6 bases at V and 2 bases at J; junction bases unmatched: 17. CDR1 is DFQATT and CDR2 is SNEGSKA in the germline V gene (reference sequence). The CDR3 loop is CSAPLVAGDPNTDTQYF. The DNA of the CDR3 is TGCAGTGCCCCGTTGGTAGCGGGTGACCCAAACACAGATACGCAGTATTTT.

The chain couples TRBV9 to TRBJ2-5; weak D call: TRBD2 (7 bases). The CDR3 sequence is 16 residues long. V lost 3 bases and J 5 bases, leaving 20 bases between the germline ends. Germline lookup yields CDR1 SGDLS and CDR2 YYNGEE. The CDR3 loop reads CASSGGQRDVPETQYF. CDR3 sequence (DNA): TGTGCCAGCAGCGGGGGGCAGCGGGACGTACCCGAGACCCAGTACTTC.

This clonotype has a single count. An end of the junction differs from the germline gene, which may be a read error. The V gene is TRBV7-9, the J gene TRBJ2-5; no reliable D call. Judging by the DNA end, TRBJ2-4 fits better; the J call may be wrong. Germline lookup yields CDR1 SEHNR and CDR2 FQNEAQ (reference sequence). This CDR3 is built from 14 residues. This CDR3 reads CVSSLGPAKNIQYF. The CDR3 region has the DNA TGTGTCAGCAGCTTAGGTCCGGCTAAAAACATTCAGTACTTC.

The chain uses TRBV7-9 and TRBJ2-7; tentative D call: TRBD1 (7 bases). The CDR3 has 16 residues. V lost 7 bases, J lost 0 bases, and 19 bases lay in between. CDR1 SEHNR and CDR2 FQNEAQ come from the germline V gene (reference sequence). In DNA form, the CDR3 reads TGTGCCAGCATCCGGATGGGGGGACAGAGCTCCTACGAGCAGTACTTC. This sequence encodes CASIRMGGQSSYEQYF. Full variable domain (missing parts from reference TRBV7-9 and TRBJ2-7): DTGVSQNPRHKITKRGQNVTFRCDPISEHNRLYWYRQTLGQGPEFLTYFQNEAQLEKSRLLSDRFSAERPKGSFSTLEIQRTEQGDSAMYLCASIRMGGQSSYEQYFGPGTRLTVT.

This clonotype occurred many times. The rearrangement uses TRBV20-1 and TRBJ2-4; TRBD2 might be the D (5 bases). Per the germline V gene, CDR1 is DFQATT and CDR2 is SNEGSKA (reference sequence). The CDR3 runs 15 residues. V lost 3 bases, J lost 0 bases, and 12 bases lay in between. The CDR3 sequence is CSASDVGLAKNIQYF. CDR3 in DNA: TGCAGTGCTAGTGATGTAGGACTAGCCAAAAACATTCAGTACTTC.

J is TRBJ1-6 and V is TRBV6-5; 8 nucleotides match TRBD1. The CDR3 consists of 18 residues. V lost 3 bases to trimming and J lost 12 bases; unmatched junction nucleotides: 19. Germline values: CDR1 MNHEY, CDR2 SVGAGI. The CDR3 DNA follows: TGTGCCAGCAGTTATTCCCGCTCGACAGGGGACCCCCCGCTACCCCTCCACTTT. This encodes CASSYSRSTGDPPLPLHF.

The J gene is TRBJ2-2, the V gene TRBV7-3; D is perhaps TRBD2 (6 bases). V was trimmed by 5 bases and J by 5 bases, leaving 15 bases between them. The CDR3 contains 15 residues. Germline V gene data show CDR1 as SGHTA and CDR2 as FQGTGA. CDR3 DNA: TGTGCCAGCAGCCGCGTCGGGGGTTTTACCGGGGAGCTGTTTTTT. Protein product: CASSRVGGFTGELFF.

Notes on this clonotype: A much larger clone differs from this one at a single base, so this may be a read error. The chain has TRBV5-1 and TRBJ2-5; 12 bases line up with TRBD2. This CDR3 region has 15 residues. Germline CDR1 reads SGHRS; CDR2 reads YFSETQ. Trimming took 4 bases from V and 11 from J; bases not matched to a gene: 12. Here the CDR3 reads CASSAGTSGYGEQYF. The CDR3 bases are TGCGCCAGCAGCGCTGGGACTAGCGGGTACGGTGAGCAGTACTTC. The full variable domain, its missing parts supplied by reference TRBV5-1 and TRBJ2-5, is KAGVTQTPRYLIKTRGQQVTLSCSPISGHRSVSWYQQTPGQGLQFLFEYFSETQRNKGNFPGRFSGRQFSNSRSEMNVSTLELGDSALYLCASSAGTSGYGEQYFGPGTRLLVL.

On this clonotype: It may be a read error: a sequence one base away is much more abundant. CDR3: CASSQGLTSTGTQYF. For the CDR3, the DNA is TGCGCCAGCAGCCAAGGACTGACTAGCACAGGTACGCAGTATTTT. The V gene is TRBV4-3, the J gene TRBJ2-3, with 7 bases that match TRBD2. CDR1 and CDR2 from the germline V gene are LGHNA and YSLEER. This CDR3 has 15 residues.

In DNA form, the CDR3 reads TGTGCCAGCAGCCAGTGCCGGGGAGGCGCCTACGAGCAGTACTTC. Translation gives CASSQCRGGAYEQYF. The chain recombines TRBV7-2 with TRBJ2-7; possible D gene TRBD2, 6 bases. The CDR3 contains 15 residues. Trimming cost V 5 bases and J 2 bases, with 16 bases left between them. Germline CDR1 SGHTA, CDR2 FQGNSA.

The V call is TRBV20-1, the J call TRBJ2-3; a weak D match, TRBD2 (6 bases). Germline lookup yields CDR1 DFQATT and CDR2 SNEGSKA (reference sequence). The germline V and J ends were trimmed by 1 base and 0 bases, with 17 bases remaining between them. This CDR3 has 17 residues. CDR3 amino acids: CSARGGWAGTSTDTQYF. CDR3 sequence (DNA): TGCAGTGCTAGAGGGGGGTGGGCGGGGACTAGCACAGATACGCAGTATTTT.

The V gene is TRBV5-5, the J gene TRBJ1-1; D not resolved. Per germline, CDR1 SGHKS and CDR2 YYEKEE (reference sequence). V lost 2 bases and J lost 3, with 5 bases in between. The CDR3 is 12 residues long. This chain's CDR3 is CASSFVDTEAFF. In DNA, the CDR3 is TGTGCCAGCAGCTTTGTAGACACTGAAGCTTTCTTT.

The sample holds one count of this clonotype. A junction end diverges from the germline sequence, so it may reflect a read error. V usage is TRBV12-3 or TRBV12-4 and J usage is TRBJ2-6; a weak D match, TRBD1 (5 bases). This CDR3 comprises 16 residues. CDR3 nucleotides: TGTGTCAGCAGTTTATCCAGGGCTAGTGGGGCCAACGTCCTGACTTTC. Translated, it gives CVSSLSRASGANVLTF.

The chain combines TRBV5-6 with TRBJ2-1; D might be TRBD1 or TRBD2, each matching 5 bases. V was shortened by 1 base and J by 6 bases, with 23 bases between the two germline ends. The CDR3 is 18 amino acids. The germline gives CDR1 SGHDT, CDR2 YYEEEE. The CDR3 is CASSLYDGVVGTCNEQFF. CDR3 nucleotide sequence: TGTGCCAGCAGCTTGTATGATGGGGTGGTGGGGACCTGCAATGAGCAGTTCTTC. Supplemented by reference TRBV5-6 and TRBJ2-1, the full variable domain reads DAGVTQSPTHLIKTRGQQVTLRCSPKSGHDTVSWYQQALGQGPQFIFQYYEEEERQRGNFPDRFSGHQFPNYSSELNVNALLLGDSALYLCASSLYDGVVGTCNEQFFGPGTRLTVL.